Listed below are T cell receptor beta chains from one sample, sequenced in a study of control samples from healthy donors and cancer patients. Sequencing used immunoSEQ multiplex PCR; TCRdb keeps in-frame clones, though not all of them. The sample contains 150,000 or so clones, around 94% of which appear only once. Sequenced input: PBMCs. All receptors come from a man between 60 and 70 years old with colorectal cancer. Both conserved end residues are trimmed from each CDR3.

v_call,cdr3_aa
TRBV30,AWSGGQETQY
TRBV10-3,AISQLAESNEQF
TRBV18,ASSPNRGPEAF
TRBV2,ASSGQGPNTEAF
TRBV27,ASSSGNTEAF
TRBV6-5,ASWDRGRSGELF
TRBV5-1,ASSLATGMNTEAF
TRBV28,ASSLPPGAGGYT
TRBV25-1,ASTGLAGGQY
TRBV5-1,ASRQGQGVSDTQY
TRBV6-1,ASSEEGGAWGYT
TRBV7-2,ASSTLAGGTYTDTQY
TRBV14,ASSTQGSYGYT
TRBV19,ASSRTYPTEAF
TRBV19,ASTMGFFNNSPLH
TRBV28,ASSLPGAGYGYT
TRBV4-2,ASSKTDLGGTDTQY
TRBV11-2,ASSLGSGTGPEKLF
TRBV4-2,ASSQDRSGGADTQY
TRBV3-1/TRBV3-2,ASSQQGGDYGYT
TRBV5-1,ASSLEAKKNTGELF
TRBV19,ASSITVNTEAF
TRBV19,ASSIAGTGPGTEAF
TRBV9,ASSGIGSSNTEAF
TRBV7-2,ASSLDRGEAYGYT
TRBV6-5,ASRQGLAGVDTQY
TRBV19,ASSSGVPGEQY
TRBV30,AWSPSALGELF
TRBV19,ACQRQGDTGELF
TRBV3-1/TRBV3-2,ASSHEAGVTDTQY
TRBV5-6,ASSLSFSGGATDTQY
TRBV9,ASSVSGGGNQPQH
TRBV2,ASMGGLNEKLF
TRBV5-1,ASSLGPGTYEQY
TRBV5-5,ASSLKDRGNEQY
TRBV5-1,ASSLGASGVETQY
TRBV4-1,ASSQDPPRYSGNQPQH
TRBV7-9,ASSSTGTHEQY
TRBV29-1,SVDEYTGYT